Each of the 11 T cell receptor beta chains below was sequenced from the same sample in a study of CD8+ T cells in alopecia areata. RNA, once extracted, was reverse transcribed into cDNA for use as the sequencing template. Measured with immunoSEQ multiplex PCR; TCRdb has only the in-frame clones, and not every one. Observed in the sample are thousands of clones, none of them singletons. Sequences were obtained from lesional skin. These receptors all come from a C3H/HeJ mouse with alopecia areata. MHC haplotype: H2-k.

This clone was seen only a few times. Gene names refer to mouse genes. The missing CDR3 end, 4 residues past where the read stops, is filled in from the germline J gene. The V and J genes are TRBV13-1 and TRBJ2-5; weak D call: TRBD2 (6 bases). CDR1 and CDR2 from the germline V gene are NSHNY and SYGAGN. The CDR3 length is 16 residues. The V gene lost 1 base and the J gene lost 1 base, with 13 bases spanning the gap. The DNA read from the CDR3 is TGTGCCAGCAGTGATTCCCCCCTGGGGTACCAAGAC. It encodes CASSDSPLGYQD. The whole CDR3 sequence is CASSDSPLGYQDTQYF.

This clone has a count of ten or more. Mouse gene names and germline throughout. The sequenced fragment ends 4 residues before the CDR3 boundary, so the rest is inferred from the germline J gene. The chain couples TRBV14 to TRBJ1-1; 11 bases map to TRBD1. The CDR3 consists of 16 residues. Germline V gene sequence: CDR1 SGHDT, CDR2 FRDEAV. The ends lost 2 bases at V and 0 bases at J; junction bases unmatched: 3. The CDR3 loop is CASSLGDRGANTEVFF. Incomplete CDR3 DNA: TGTGCCAGCAGTTTAGGGGACAGGGGGGCAAACACA.

This clone is medium-sized in the sample. The gene names given are mouse names. The CDR3 end is not reached by the read, which stops 4 residues before it; the germline J gene fills it in. V gene TRBV1 combines with J gene TRBJ2-1; TRBD1 matches at 9 bases. With 5 bases clipped from V and 2 bases from J, the junction kept 13 bases outside the gene matches. Germline V lookup: CDR1 NSQYPW, CDR2 LRSPGD (reference sequence). CDR3 length equals 18 residues. The DNA read from the CDR3 is TGCACCTGCAGTTCCTCTTCCGGGACAGGGTGGGACTATGCT. This sequence encodes CTCSSSSGTGWDYA. The complete CDR3 protein is CTCSSSSGTGWDYAEQFF. The full variable domain, with the rest looked up from reference TRBV1 and TRBJ2-1, is VTLLEQNPRWRLVPRGQAVNLRCILKNSQYPWMSWYQQDLQKQLQWLFTLRSPGDKEVKSLPGADYLATRVTDTELRLQVANMSQGRTLYCTCSSSSGTGWDYAEQFFGPGTRLTVL.

There are many counts of this clone. Germline and genes: mouse. With the read ending 4 residues before the CDR3 end, the germline J gene is used to fill in that end. The chain has TRBV14 and TRBJ2-1; no clear D gene. V lost 4 bases, J lost 1 base, and 9 bases lay in between. Per germline, CDR1 SGHDT and CDR2 FRDEAV. The CDR3 covers 14 residues. The CDR3 bases that were read are TGTGCCAGCAGTGCACTCCAAAACTATGCT. Translated, it gives CASSALQNYA. The whole CDR3 is CASSALQNYAEQFF.

This clone was seen ten or more times. Gene names denote mouse genes. The sequence runs out 4 residues before the end of the CDR3; the remainder is reconstructed from the germline J gene. The V gene is TRBV14, the J gene TRBJ2-3, with TRBD2 matching 10 bases. CDR3 size: 15 residues. The junction had 1 base not matched to a gene; V was cut back by 1 base and J by 2 bases. Germline CDR1 reads SGHDT; CDR2 reads FRDEAV. The CDR3 bases that were read are TGTGCCAGCAGTTTCGGACTGGGGGTTGCAGAA. It specifies CASSFGLGVAE. Given in full, the CDR3 is CASSFGLGVAETLYF.

The sample holds many counts of this clone. Each gene name is a mouse one. Sequencing ends 4 residues short of the CDR3 end; the germline J gene provides the rest. The J gene is TRBJ2-4, the V gene TRBV13-1, with TRBD2 matching 9 bases. This CDR3 contains 14 residues. The junction had 2 bases not matched to a gene; V was cut back by 4 bases and J by 2 bases. CDR1 and CDR2 from the germline V gene are NSHNY and SYGAGN. The CDR3 loop is CASSRLGDQNTLYF. The DNA read from the CDR3 is TGTGCCAGCAGTAGACTGGGGGATCAAAAC.

This clone was detected many times. The germline and genes are mouse ones. The CDR3 extends 4 residues past the end of the read, so its final part is completed from the germline J gene. The rearrangement uses TRBV31 and TRBJ2-4; D unclear. This CDR3 is 13 amino acids long. Trimming stripped 0 bases from V and 0 bases from J, with 4 bases between. The germline V gene has CDR1 GKSSPN and CDR2 SITVG. This CDR3 is CAWSLNSQNTLYF. The sequenced part of the CDR3 DNA is TGTGCCTGGAGTCTAAATAGTCAAAAC. Together with reference TRBV31 and TRBJ2-4, the CDR3 gives the full variable domain: AQTIHQWPVAEIKAVGSPLSLGCTIKGKSSPNLYWYWQATGGTLQQLFYSITVGQVESVVQLNLSASRPKDDQFILSTEKLLLSHSGFYLCAWSLNSQNTLYFGAGTRLSVL.

In its sample, this clone was seen many times. These gene names are mouse names. The missing CDR3 end, 4 residues past where the read stops, is filled in from the germline J gene. The V and J genes are TRBV13-3 and TRBJ2-3; D is possibly TRBD1 (6 bases). V was trimmed by 0 bases and J by 3 bases, leaving 17 bases between them. The CDR3 has 17 residues. Germline-derived CDR1 and CDR2 are NNHDY and SYVADS. The sequenced part of the CDR3 DNA is TGTGCCAGCAGTGATGCCCTACAGGGACGAGGCGCAGAA. Protein: CASSDALQGRGAE. The CDR3 in full is CASSDALQGRGAETLYF.

In its sample, this clone was seen a few times. All gene names here are mouse names. The read falls 4 residues short of the CDR3 end, and the missing part is taken from the germline J gene. V is TRBV14 and J is TRBJ2-7, with 7 bases that match TRBD1. The V and J ends lost 4 bases and 0 bases, in that order; junction bases with no gene match: 7. Germline values: CDR1 SGHDT, CDR2 FRDEAV. The CDR3 contains 15 residues. The CDR3 bases that were read are TGTGCCAGCAGTCCCCGACAGGGACGCTCCTAT. Translated: CASSPRQGRSY. The entire CDR3 sequence reads CASSPRQGRSYEQYF.

The table lists this clone with many counts. Germline and genes here are mouse. The sequenced CDR3 bases are TGTGCCAGCGGTGATGCTCTGACTGGGGGGACGGGGGCAGAA. Residues: CASGDALTGGTGAE. The whole CDR3 protein reads CASGDALTGGTGAETLYF. This chain connects TRBV13-2 to TRBJ2-3; 10 bases line up with TRBD2. The CDR3 end is not reached by the read, which stops 4 residues before it; the germline J gene fills it in. Germline lookup yields CDR1 NNHNN and CDR2 SYGAGS (reference sequence). J gave up 3 bases and V 0 bases, and 10 bases lay outside the gene matches. This CDR3 has 18 amino acids.

This clone was detected ten times or more. Genes and germline are mouse. CDR3 residues: CASSLTGNQDTQYF. CDR3 bases read: TGTGCTAGCAGCCTGACTGGTAACCAAGAC. This chain uses TRBV17 with TRBJ2-5, with D possibly TRBD2 on 6 matching bases. The sequence runs out 4 residues before the end of the CDR3; the remainder is reconstructed from the germline J gene. CDR3 length equals 14 residues. Deletions cut 6 bases from V and 0 bases from J, with 10 bases between. The germline gives CDR1 MNHDT, CDR2 YYDKIL.